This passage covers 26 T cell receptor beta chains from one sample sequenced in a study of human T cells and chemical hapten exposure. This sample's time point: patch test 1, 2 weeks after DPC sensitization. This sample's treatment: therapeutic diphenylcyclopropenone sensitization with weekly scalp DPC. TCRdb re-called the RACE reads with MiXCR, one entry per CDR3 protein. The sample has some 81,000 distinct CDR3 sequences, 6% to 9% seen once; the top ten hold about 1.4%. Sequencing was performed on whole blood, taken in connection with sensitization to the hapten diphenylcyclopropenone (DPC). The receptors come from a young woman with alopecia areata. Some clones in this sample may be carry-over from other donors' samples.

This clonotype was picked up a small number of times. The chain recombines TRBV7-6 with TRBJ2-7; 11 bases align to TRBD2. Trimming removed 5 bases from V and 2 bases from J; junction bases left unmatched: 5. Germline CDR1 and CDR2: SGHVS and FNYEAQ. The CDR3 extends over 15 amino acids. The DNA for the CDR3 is TGTGCCAGCAGCCCGACACTAGCGGGGGCCTACGAGCAGTACTTC. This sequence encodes CASSPTLAGAYEQYF.

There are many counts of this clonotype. The CDR3: CASSLGGMSFF. CDR3 coding DNA: TGTGCCAGCAGCTTAGGGGGGATGTCTTTCTTT. The chain couples TRBV5-6 to TRBJ1-1; weak D call: TRBD1 (6 bases). V was cut by 2 bases and J by 12 bases, with 11 bases left in between. This CDR3 spans 11 amino acids. CDR1 is SGHDT and CDR2 is YYEEEE in the germline V gene. Together with reference TRBV5-6 and TRBJ1-1, the CDR3 gives the full variable domain: DAGVTQSPTHLIKTRGQQVTLRCSPKSGHDTVSWYQQALGQGPQFIFQYYEEEERQRGNFPDRFSGHQFPNYSSELNVNALLLGDSALYLCASSLGGMSFFGQGTRLTVV.

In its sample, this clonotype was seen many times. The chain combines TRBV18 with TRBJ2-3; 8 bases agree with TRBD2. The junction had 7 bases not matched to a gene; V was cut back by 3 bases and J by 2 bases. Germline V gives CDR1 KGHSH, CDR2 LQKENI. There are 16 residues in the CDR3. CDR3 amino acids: CASSPESGGHTDTQYF. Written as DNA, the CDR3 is TGTGCCAGCTCACCGGAGAGCGGGGGCCACACAGATACGCAGTATTTT. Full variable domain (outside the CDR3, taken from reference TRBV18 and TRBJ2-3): NAGVMQNPRHLVRRRGQEARLRCSPMKGHSHVYWYRQLPEEGLKFMVYLQKENIIDESGMPKERFSAEFPKEGPSILRIQQVVRGDSAAYFCASSPESGGHTDTQYFGPGTRLTVL.

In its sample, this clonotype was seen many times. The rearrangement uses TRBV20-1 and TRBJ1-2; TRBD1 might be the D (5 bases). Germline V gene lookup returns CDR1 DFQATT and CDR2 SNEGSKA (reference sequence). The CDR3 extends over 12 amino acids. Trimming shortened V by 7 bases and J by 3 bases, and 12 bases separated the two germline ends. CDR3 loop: CSGRGVDYGYTF. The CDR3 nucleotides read TGCAGTGGGCGGGGGGTTGACTATGGCTACACCTTC.

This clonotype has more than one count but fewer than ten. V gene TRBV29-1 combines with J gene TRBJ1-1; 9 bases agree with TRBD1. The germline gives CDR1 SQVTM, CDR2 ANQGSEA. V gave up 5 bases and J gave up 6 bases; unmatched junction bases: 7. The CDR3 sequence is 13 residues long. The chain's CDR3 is CSVSGQGRPEAFF. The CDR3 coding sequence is TGCAGCGTTTCAGGACAGGGGAGGCCTGAAGCTTTCTTT.

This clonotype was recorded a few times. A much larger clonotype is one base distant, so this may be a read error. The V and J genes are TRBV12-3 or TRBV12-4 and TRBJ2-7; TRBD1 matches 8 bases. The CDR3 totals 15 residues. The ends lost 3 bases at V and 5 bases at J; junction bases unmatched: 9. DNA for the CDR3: TGTGCCAGCAGTTTGAGGACAGGGCTTTTCGACGAGCAGTACTTC. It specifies CASSLRTGLFDEQYF.

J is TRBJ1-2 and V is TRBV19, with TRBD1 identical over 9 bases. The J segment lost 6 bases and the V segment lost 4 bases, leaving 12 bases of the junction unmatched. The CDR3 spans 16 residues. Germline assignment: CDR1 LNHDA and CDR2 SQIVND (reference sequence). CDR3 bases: TGTGCCAGTAGTAAAACCGGGACAGGGTTTTTGGATGGCTACACCTTC. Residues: CASSKTGTGFLDGYTF.

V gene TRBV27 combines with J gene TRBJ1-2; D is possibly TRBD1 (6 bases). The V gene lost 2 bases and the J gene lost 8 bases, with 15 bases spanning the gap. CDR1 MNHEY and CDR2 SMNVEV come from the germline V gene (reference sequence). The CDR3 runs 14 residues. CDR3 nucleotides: TGTGCCAGCAGTTTAGAACAGGGAGCCAGCGGCTACACCTTC. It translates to CASSLEQGASGYTF.

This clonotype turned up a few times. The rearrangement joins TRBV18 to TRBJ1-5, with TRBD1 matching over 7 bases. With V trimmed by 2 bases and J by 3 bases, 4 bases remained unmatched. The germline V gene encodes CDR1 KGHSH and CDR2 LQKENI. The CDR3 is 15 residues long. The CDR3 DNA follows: TGTGCCAGCTCACCAGAGAGGGGGCTCAATCAGCCCCAGCATTTT. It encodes CASSPERGLNQPQHF. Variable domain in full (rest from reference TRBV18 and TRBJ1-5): NAGVMQNPRHLVRRRGQEARLRCSPMKGHSHVYWYRQLPEEGLKFMVYLQKENIIDESGMPKERFSAEFPKEGPSILRIQQVVRGDSAAYFCASSPERGLNQPQHFGDGTRLSIL.

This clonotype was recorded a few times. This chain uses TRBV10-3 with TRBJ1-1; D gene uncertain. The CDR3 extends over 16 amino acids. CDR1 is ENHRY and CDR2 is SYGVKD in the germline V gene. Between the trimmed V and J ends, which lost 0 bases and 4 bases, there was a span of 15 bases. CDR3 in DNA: TGTGCCATCAGTGAGTCGACATGGGGAGGCGGCACTGAAGCTTTCTTT. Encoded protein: CAISESTWGGGTEAFF.

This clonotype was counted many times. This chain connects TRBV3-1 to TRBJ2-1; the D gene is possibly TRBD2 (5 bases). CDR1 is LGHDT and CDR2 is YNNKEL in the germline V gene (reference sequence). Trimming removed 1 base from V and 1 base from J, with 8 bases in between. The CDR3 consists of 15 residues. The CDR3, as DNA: TGTGCCAGCAGCCAAGTGTCGGGGTCCTACAATGAGCAGTTCTTC. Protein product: CASSQVSGSYNEQFF.

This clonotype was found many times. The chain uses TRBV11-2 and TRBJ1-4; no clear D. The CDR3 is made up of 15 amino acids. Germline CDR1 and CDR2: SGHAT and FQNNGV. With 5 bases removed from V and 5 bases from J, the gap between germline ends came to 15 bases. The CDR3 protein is CASSVFAGPNEKLFF. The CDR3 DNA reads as TGTGCCAGCAGCGTCTTTGCAGGACCAAATGAAAAACTGTTTTTT.

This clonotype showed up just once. CDR3 nucleotides: TGCAGTGCTATCGACAGGGGTTACTATGGCTACACCTTC. Residues: CSAIDRGYYGYTF. The rearrangement joins TRBV20-1 to TRBJ1-2, with 8 bases that match TRBD1. V dropped 4 bases and J dropped 3; count of bases not matched to a gene: 4. The CDR3 has 13 amino acids. Germline V lookup: CDR1 DFQATT, CDR2 SNEGSKA (reference sequence).

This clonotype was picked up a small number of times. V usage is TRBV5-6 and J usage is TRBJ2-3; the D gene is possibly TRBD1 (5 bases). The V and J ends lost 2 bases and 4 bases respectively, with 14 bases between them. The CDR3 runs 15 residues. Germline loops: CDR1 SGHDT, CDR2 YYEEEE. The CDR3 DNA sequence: TGTGCCAGCAGCTTAAGGCAGGGCGCTGCAGATACGCAGTATTTT. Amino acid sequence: CASSLRQGAADTQYF.

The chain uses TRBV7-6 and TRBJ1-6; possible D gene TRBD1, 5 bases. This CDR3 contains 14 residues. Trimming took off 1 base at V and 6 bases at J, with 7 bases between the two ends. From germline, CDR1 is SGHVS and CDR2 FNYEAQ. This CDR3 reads CASSLGGSNSPLHF. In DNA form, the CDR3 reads TGTGCCAGCAGCTTAGGGGGGTCTAATTCACCCCTCCACTTT.

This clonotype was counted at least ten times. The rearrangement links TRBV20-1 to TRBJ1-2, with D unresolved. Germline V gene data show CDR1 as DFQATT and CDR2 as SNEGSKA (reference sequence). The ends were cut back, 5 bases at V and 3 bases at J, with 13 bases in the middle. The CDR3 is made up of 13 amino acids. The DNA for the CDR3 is TGCAGTGCTGGAGCCGACTCCGACTATGGCTACACCTTC. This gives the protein CSAGADSDYGYTF.

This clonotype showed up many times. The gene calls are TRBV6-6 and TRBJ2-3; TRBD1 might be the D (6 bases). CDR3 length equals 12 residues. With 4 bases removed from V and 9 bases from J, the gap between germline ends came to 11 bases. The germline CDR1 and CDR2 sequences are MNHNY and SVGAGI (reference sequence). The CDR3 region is CASSLNRDTQYF. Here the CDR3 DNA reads TGTGCCAGCAGTTTAAACAGGGACACGCAGTATTTT.

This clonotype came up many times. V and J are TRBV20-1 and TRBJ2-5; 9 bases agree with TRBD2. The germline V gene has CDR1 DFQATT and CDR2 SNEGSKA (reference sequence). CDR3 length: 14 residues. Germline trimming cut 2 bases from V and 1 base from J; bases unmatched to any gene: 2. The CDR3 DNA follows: TGCAGTGCTAGACTAGCGGGGTTCCAAGAGACCCAGTACTTC. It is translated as CSARLAGFQETQYF.

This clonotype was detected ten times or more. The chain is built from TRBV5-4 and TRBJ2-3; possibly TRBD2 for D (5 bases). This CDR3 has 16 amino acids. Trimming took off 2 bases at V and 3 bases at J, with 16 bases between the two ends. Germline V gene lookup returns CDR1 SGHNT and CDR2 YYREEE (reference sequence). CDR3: CASSFLLDQLTDTQYF. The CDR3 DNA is TGTGCCAGCAGCTTCTTACTAGACCAGCTTACAGATACGCAGTATTTT.

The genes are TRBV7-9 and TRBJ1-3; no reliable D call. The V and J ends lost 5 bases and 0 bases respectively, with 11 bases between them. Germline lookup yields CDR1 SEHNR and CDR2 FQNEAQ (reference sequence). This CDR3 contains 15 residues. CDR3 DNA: TGTGCCAGCAGCCAAGCCGGGTCCTCTGGAAACACCATATATTTT. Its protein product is CASSQAGSSGNTIYF.

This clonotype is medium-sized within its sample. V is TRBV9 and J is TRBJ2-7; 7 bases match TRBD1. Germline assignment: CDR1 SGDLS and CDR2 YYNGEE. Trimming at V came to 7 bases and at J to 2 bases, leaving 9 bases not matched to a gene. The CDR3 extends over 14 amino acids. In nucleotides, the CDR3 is TGTGCCAGCTCAAAGGGGACAGCCACCTACGAGCAGTACTTC. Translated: CASSKGTATYEQYF.

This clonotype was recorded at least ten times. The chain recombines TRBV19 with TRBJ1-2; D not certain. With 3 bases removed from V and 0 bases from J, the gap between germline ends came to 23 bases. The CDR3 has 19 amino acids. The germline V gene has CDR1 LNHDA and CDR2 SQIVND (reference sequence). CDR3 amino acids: CASSMWSTAGIETNYGYTF. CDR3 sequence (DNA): TGTGCCAGTAGTATGTGGTCTACAGCAGGAATTGAAACTAACTATGGCTACACCTTC. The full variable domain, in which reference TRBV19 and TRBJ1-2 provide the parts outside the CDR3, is DGGITQSPKYLFRKEGQNVTLSCEQNLNHDAMYWYRQDPGQGLRLIYYSQIVNDFQKGDIAEGYSVSREKKESFPLTVTSAQKNPTAFYLCASSMWSTAGIETNYGYTFGSGTRLTVV.

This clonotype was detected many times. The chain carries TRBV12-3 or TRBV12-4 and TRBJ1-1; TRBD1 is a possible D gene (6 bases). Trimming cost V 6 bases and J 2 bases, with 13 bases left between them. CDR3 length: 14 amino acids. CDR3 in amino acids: CASSEDSINTEAFF. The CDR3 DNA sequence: TGTGCCAGCAGCGAGGACAGTATTAACACTGAAGCTTTCTTT.

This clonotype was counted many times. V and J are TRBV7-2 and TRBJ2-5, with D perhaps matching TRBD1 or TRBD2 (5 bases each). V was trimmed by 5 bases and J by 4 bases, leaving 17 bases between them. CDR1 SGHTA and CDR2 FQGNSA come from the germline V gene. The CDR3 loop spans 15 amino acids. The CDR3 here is CASSPPGREGETQYF. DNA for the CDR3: TGTGCCAGCAGCCCCCCGGGGCGTGAGGGAGAGACCCAGTACTTC.

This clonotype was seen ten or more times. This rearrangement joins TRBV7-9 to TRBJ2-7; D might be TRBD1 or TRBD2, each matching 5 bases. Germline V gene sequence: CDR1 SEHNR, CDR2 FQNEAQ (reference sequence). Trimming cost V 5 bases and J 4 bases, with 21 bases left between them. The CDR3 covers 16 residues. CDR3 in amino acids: CASSPIVGGRQYEQYF. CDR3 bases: TGTGCCAGCAGCCCAATAGTTGGAGGCCGACAGTACGAGCAGTACTTC.

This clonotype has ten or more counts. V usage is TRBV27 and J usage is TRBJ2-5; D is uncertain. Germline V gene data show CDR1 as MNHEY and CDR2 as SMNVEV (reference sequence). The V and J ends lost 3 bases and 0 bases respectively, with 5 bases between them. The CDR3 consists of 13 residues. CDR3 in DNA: TGTGCCAGCAGTTTGACGTACCAAGAGACCCAGTACTTC. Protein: CASSLTYQETQYF.